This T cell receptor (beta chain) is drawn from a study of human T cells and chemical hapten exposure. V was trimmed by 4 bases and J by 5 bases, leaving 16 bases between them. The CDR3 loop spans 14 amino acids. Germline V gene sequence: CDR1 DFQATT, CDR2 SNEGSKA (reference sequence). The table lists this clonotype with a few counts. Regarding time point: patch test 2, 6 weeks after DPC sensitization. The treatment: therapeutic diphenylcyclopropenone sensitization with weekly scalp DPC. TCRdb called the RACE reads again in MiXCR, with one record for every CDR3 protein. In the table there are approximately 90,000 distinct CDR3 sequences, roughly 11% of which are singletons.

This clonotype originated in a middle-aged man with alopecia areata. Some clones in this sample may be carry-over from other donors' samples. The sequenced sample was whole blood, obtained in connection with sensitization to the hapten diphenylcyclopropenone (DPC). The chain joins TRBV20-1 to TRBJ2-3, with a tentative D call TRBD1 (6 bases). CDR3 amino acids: CSAKLPGAGDTQYF. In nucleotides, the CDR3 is TGCAGTGCTAAGCTTCCAGGGGCGGGAGATACGCAGTATTTT.